The following is a T cell receptor beta chain sequence with its context. Antigen specificity is unknown. This entry belongs to a study of T cells in localized non-small cell lung cancer. Study-wide results and limits: Only one tumor region was sequenced, so heterogeneity remains possible. Among the tissues sampled, uninvolved adjacent lung had the highest T cell clonality, above tumor. Among the top 100 tumor clones, a median about 59 appeared in adjacent lung.

Between the trimmed V and J ends, which lost 5 bases and 4 bases, there was a span of 9 bases. The length of the CDR3 is 13 residues. The germline CDR1 and CDR2 sequences are SEHNR and FQNEAQ (reference sequence). TCRdb's copy holds only in-frame clones and misses some; the assay was immunoSEQ multiplex PCR. The sample lists tens of thousands of clones; roughly 77% were seen once. This clonotype was sampled from a man between 40 and 70 years old with stage I squamous cell lung carcinoma. The chain has TRBV7-9 and TRBJ1-5; the D gene is possibly TRBD1 (5 bases). The specimen comprised peripheral blood, sampled before any cancer treatment. CDR3 nucleotides: TGTGCCAGCAGCCCGAACAGGAATCAGCCCCAGCATTTT. It codes for CASSPNRNQPQHF.